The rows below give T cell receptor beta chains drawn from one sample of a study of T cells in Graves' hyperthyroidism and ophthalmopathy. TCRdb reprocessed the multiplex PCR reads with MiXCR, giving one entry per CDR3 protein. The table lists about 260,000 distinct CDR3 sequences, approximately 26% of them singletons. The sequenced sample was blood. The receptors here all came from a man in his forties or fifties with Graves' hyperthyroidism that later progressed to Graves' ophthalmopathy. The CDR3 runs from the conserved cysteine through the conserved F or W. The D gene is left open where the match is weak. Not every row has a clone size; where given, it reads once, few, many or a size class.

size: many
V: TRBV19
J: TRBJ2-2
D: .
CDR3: CASSKAGFTGELFF
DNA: TGTGCCAGTAGTAAGGCAGGGTTCACCGGGGAGCTGTTTTTT

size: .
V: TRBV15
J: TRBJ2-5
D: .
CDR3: CATSRDRGRETQYF
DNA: TGTGCCACCAGCAGAGATCGAGGGAGGGAGACCCAGTACTTC

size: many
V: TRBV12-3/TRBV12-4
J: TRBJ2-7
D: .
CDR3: CASSPGNIWPYEQYF
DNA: TGTGCCAGCAGTCCGGGGAATATTTGGCCCTACGAGCAGTACTTC

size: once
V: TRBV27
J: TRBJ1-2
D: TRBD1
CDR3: CASRGQGGHGYTF
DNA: TGTGCCAGCAGAGGACAGGGTGGCCATGGCTACACCTTC

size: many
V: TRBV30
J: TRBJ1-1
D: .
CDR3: CAWNGVSEAFF
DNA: TGTGCCTGGAACGGGGTGAGTGAAGCTTTCTTT

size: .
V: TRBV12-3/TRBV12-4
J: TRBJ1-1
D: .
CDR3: CAIRGGVNTEAFF
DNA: TGTGCCATCAGGGGTGGGGTGAACACTGAAGCTTTCTTT

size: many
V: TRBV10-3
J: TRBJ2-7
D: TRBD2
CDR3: CAISESGTSGRSSSYEQYF
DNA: TGTGCCATCAGTGAGTCCGGGACTAGCGGGAGGTCGAGCTCCTACGAGCAGTACTTC

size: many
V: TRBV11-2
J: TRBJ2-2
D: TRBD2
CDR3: CASSSREAGTGELFF
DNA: TGTGCCAGCAGCTCGCGGGAGGCTGGGACCGGGGAGCTGTTTTTT

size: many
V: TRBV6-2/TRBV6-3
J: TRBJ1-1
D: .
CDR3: CASSYRWGDQSTEAFF
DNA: TGTGCCAGCAGTTACAGATGGGGGGATCAGAGCACTGAAGCTTTCTTT

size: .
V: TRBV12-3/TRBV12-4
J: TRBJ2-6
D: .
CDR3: CASSLWGALGANVLTF
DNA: TGTGCCAGCAGTTTGTGGGGAGCTCTTGGGGCCAACGTCCTGACTTTC

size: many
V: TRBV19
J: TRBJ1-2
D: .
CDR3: CASRAYGYTF
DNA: TGTGCCAGTAGGGCCTATGGCTACACCTTC

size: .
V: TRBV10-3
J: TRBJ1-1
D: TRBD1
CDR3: CAITRTGMNTEAFF
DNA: TGTGCCATCACTAGGACAGGAATGAACACTGAAGCTTTCTTT

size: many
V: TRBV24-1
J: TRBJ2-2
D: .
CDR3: CATSDLRQNTGELFF
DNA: TGTGCCACCAGTGACCTCCGCCAGAACACCGGGGAGCTGTTTTTT

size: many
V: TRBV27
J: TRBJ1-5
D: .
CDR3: CASRGLSNQPQHF
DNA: TGTGCCAGCAGAGGTCTCAGCAATCAGCCCCAGCATTTT

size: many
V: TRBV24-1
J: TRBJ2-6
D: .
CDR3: CATSDRPGDSGANVLTF
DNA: TGTGCCACCAGTGATCGCCCAGGGGACTCTGGGGCCAACGTCCTGACTTTC

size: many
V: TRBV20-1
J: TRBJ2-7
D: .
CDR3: CSARGGERRTSYYEQYF
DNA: TGCAGTGCTAGAGGGGGGGAGCGGAGGACCTCCTATTACGAGCAGTACTTC

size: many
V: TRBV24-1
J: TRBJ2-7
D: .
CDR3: CATSDTLGGRAQYF
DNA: TGTGCCACCAGTGACACCCTAGGGGGACGGGCGCAGTACTTC

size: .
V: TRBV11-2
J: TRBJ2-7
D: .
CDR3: CASSYHRGIRASSYEQYF
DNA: TGTGCCAGCAGCTATCATCGGGGGATCCGGGCAAGCTCCTACGAGCAGTACTTC

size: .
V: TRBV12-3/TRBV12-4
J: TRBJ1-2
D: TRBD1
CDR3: CASSLRSGQEINYGYTF
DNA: TGTGCCAGCAGTTTAAGGTCTGGACAGGAAATTAACTATGGCTACACCTTC

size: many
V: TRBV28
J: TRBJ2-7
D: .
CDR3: CASSAPNYEQYF
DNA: TGTGCCAGCAGTGCCCCTAACTACGAGCAGTACTTC

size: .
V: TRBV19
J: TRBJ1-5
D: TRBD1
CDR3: CASTVTGGNQPQHF
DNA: TGTGCCAGTACTGTGACAGGGGGCAATCAGCCCCAGCATTTT

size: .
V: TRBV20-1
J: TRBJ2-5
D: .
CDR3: CSARKLGTSGGETQYF
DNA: TGCAGTGCTAGAAAACTTGGGACTTCCGGTGGAGAGACCCAGTACTTC

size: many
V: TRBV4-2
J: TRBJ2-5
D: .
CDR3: CASSFSGSSLGETQYF
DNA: TGTGCCAGCAGCTTTAGCGGTTCTTCCTTAGGAGAGACCCAGTACTTC

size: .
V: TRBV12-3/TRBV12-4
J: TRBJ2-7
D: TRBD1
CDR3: CASSPRQGPNEQYF
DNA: TGTGCCAGCAGTCCTAGACAGGGGCCGAATGAGCAGTACTTC

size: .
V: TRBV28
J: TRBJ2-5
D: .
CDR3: CASSLTYAQETQYF
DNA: TGTGCCAGCAGTTTAACGTACGCCCAAGAGACCCAGTACTTC

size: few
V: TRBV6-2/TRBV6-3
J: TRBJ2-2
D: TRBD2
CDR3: CASSPSRGGAGELFF
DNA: TGTGCCAGCAGCCCTTCGCGGGGGGGCGCCGGGGAGCTGTTTTTT

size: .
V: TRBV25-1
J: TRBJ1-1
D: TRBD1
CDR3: CASSGSWTGPEAFF
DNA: TGTGCCAGCAGTGGATCTTGGACAGGGCCTGAAGCTTTCTTT

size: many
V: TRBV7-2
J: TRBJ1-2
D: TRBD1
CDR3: CASSDGTGGSYGYTF
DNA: TGTGCCAGCAGCGATGGGACAGGGGGAAGCTATGGCTACACCTTC

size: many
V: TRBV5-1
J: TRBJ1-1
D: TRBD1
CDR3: CASSTTETGGTEAFF
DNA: TGCGCCAGCAGCACCACCGAGACAGGGGGCACTGAAGCTTTCTTT

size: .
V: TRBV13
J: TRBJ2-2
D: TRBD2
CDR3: CASSLGVLTSGRTGELFF
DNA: TGTGCCAGCAGCCTGGGGGTCCTGACTAGCGGGAGGACCGGGGAGCTGTTTTTT

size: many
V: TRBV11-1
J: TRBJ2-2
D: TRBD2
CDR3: CASSFTSGGFTGELFF
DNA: TGTGCCAGCAGCTTCACAAGCGGGGGCTTCACCGGGGAGCTGTTTTTT

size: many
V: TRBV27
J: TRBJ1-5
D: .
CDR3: CASSTLPRDPNQPQHF
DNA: TGTGCCAGCAGTACCCTTCCCCGGGACCCCAATCAGCCCCAGCATTTT

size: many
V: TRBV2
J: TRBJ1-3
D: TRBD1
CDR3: CASSGTRGQGRPYSGNTIYF
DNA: TGTGCCAGCAGTGGAACCAGGGGGCAAGGGCGCCCCTACTCTGGAAACACCATATATTTT

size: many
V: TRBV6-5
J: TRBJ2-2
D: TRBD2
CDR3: CASRPTVAGGTGELFF
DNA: TGTGCCAGCAGACCCACCGTAGCGGGGGGGACCGGGGAGCTGTTTTTT

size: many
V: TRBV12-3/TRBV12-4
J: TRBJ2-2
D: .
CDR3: CASMEGASGELFF
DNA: TGTGCCAGCATGGAGGGGGCGAGCGGGGAGCTGTTTTTT

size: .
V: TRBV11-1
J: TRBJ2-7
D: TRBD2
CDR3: CASSSGVAGVSSYEQYF
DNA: TGTGCCAGCAGCTCCGGAGTAGCGGGAGTAAGCTCCTACGAGCAGTACTTC

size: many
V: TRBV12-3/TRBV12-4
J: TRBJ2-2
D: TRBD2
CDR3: CASINSGSGTGELFF
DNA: TGTGCCAGCATCAATAGCGGGAGTGGAACCGGGGAGCTGTTTTTT

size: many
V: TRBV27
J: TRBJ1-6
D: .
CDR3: CASSPLGGGYNSPLHF
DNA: TGTGCCAGCAGTCCCCTTGGAGGGGGGTATAATTCACCCCTCCACTTT

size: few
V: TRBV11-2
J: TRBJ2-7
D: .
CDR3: CASSLEPEGSYEQYF
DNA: TGTGCCAGCAGCTTAGAGCCGGAAGGCAGCTACGAGCAGTACTTC

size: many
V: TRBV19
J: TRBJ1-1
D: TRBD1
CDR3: CASSIRQGLEAFF
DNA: TGTGCCAGTAGTATAAGACAGGGGTTAGAAGCTTTCTTT

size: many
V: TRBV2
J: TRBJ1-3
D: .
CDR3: CASSELGSGNTIYF
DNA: TGTGCCAGCAGTGAATTAGGGAGTGGAAACACCATATATTTT

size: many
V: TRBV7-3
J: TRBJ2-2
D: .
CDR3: CASSPARGTGELFF
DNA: TGTGCCAGCAGCCCCGCAAGAGGTACCGGGGAGCTGTTTTTT

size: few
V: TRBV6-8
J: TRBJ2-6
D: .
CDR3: CASSYHKARPGPTGANVLTF
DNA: TGTGCCAGCAGTTACCACAAGGCACGGCCTGGGCCGACTGGGGCCAACGTCCTGACTTTC

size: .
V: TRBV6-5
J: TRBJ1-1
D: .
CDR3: CASSYMGALNTEAFF
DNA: TGTGCCAGCAGTTACATGGGAGCCTTGAACACTGAAGCTTTCTTT

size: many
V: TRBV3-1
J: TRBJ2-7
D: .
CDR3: CASSHQYPREQYF
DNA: TGTGCCAGCAGCCATCAGTACCCCCGCGAGCAGTACTTC

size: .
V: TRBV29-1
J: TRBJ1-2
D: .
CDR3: CSATDRLLGYGYTF
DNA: TGCAGCGCAACGGACAGATTATTAGGCTATGGCTACACCTTC

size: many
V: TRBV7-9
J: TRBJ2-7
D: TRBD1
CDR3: CASRRQGGPSYEQYF
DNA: TGTGCCAGCAGACGACAGGGTGGGCCCTCCTACGAGCAGTACTTC

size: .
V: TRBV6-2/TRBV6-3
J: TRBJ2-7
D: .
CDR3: CASSYRDTYEQYF
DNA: TGTGCCAGCAGTTACCGGGACACCTACGAGCAGTACTTC